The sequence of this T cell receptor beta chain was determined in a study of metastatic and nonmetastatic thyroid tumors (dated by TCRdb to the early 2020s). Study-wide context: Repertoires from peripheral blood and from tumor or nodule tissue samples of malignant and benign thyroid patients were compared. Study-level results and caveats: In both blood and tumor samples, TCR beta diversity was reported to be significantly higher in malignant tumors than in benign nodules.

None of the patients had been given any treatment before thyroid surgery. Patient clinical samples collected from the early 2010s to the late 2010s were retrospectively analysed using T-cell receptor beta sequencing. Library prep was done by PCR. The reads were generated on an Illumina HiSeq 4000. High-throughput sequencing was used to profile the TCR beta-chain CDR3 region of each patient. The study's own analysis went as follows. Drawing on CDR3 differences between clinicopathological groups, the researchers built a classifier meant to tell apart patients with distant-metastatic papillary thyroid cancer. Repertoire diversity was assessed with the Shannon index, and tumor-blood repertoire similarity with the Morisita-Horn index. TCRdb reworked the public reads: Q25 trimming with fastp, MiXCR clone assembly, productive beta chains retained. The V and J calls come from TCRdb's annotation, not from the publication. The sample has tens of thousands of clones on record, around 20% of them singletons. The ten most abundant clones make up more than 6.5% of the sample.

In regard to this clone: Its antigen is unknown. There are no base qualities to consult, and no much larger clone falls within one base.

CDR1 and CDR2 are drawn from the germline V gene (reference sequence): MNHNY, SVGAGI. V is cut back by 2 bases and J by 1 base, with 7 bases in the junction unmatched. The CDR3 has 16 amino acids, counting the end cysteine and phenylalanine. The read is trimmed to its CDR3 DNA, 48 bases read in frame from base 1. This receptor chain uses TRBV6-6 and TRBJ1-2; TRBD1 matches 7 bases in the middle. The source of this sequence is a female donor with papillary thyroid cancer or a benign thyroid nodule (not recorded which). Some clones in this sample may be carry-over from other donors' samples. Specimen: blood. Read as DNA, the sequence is TGTGCCAGCAGTTACACCGGACAGGAGGGTAACTATGGCTACACCTTC. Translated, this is CASSYTGQEGNYGYTF.